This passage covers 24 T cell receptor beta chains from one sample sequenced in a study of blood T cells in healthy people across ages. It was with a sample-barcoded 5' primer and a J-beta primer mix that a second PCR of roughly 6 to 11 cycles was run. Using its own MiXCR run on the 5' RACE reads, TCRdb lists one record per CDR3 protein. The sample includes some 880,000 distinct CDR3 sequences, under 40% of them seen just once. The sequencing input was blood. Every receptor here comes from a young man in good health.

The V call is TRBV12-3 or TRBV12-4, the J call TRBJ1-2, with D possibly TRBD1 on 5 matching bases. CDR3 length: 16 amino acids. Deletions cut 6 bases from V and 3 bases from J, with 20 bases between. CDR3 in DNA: TGTGCCAGCAGACCTGACGGGACCTCTCCCTACTATGGCTACACCTTC. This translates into CASRPDGTSPYYGYTF.

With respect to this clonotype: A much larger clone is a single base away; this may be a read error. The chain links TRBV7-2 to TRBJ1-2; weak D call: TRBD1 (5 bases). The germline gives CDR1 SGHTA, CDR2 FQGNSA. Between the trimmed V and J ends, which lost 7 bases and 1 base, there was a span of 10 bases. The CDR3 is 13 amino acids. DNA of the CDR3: TGTGCCAGCATCTGGGGGGGTAACTATGGCTACACCTTC. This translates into CASIWGGNYGYTF.

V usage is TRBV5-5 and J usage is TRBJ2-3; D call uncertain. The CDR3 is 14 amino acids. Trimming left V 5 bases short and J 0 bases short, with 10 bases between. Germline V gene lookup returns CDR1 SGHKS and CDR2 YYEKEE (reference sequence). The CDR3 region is CASRPLVSTDTQYF. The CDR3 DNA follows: TGTGCCAGCAGACCCCTCGTCAGCACAGATACGCAGTATTTT.

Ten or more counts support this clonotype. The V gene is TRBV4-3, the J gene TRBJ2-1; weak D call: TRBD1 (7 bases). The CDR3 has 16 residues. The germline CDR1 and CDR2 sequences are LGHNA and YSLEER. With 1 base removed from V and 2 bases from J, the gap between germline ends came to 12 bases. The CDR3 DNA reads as TGCGCCAGCAGCCAAGCGCAGGGGGGCCCCTACAATGAGCAGTTCTTC. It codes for CASSQAQGGPYNEQFF.

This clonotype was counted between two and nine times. CDR3 region: CASGTGPYEQYF. CDR3 bases: TGTGCTAGTGGGACAGGCCCCTACGAGCAGTACTTC. The J gene is TRBJ2-7, the V gene TRBV12-5; possibly TRBD1 for D (6 bases). The ends were cut back, 6 bases at V and 2 bases at J, with 8 bases in the middle. This CDR3 region has 12 residues. The V gene's germline CDR1 is LGHNT and CDR2 FRNRAP. The complete variable domain, with remaining parts taken from reference TRBV12-5 and TRBJ2-7, reads DARVTQTPRHKVTEMGQEVTMRCQPILGHNTVFWYRQTMMQGLELLAYFRNRAPLDDSGMPKDRFSAEMPDATLATLKIQPSEPRDSAVYFCASGTGPYEQYFGPGTRLTVT.

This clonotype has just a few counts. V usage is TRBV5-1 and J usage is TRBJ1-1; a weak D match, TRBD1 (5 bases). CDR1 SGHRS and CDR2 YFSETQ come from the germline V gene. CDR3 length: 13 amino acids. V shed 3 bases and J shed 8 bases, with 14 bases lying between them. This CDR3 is CASSSTGTQEAFF. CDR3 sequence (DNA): TGCGCCAGCAGCTCAACCGGGACTCAAGAAGCTTTCTTT.

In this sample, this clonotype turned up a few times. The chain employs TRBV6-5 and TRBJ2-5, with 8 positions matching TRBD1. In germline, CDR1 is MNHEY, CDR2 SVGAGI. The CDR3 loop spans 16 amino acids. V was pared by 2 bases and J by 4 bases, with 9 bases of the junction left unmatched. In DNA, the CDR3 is TGTGCCAGCAGTTACACTCCGGGACAGGCCGGAGAGACCCAGTACTTC. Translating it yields CASSYTPGQAGETQYF.

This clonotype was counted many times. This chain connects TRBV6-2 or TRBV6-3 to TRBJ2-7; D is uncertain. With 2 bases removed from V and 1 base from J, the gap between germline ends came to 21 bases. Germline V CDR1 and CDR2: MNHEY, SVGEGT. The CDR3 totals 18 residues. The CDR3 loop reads CASSYPVRKGLNSYEQYF. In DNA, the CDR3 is TGTGCCAGCAGTTACCCAGTTCGGAAGGGTCTAAATTCCTACGAGCAGTACTTC.

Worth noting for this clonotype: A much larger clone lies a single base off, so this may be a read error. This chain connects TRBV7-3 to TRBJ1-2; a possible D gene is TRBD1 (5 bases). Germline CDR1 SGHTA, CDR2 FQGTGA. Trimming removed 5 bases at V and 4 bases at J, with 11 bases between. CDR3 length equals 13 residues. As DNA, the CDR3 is TGTGCCAGCAGCGGAGAGACAGTCTATGGCTACACCTTC. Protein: CASSGETVYGYTF.

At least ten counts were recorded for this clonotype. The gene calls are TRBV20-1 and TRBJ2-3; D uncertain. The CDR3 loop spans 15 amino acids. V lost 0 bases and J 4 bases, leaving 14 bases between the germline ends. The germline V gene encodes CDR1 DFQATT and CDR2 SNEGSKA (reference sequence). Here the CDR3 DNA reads TGCAGTGCTAGAGAACCGGGCTACAGAGCAGATACGCAGTATTTT. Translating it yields CSAREPGYRADTQYF.

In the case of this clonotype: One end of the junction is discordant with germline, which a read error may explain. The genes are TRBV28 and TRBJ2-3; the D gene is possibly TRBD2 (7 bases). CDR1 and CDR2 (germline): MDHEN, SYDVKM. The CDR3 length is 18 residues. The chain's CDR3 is CASSSRFGGLPLTDTQYF. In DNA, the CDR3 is TGCGCCAGCAGTTCCCGCTTCGGGGGGCTGCCTCTCACAGATACGCAGTATTTT.

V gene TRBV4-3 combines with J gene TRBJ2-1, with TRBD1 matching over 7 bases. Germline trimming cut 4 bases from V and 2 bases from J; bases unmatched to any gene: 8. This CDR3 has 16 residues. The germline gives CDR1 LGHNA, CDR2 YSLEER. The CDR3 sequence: CASSLSGTVTYNEQFF. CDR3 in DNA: TGCGCCAGCAGCCTATCCGGGACAGTGACCTACAATGAGCAGTTCTTC.

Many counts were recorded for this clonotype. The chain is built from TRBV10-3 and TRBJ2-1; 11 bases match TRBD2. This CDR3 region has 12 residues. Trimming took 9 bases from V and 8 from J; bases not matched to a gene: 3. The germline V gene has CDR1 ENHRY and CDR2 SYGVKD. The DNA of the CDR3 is TGTGCCATTAGCGGGGGGGTCCATGAGCAGTTCTTC. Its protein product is CAISGGVHEQFF.

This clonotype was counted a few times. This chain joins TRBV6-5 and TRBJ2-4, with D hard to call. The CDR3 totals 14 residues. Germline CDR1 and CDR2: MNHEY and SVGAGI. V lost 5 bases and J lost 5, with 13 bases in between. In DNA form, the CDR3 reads TGTGCCAGCAGTAAGCCAGGACGTCAAAACATTCAGTACTTC. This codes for CASSKPGRQNIQYF.

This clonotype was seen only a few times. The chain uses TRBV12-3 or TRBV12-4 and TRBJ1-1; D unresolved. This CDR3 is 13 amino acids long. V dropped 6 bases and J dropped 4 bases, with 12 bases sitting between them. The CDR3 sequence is CASSHRVVTEAFF. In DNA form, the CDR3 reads TGTGCCAGCAGCCATAGGGTAGTCACTGAAGCTTTCTTT.

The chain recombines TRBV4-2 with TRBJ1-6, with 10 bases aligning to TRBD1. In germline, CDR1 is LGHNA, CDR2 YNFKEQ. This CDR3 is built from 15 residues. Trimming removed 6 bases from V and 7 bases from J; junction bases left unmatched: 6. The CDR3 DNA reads TGTGCCAGCAGTAGGACAGGGGGAATGAATTCACCCCTCCACTTT. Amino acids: CASSRTGGMNSPLHF.

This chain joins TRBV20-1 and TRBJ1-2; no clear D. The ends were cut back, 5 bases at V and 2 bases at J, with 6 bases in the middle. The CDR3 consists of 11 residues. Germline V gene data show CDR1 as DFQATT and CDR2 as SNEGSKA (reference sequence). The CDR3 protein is CSAAGNYGYTF. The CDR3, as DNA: TGCAGTGCTGCTGGGAACTATGGCTACACCTTC.

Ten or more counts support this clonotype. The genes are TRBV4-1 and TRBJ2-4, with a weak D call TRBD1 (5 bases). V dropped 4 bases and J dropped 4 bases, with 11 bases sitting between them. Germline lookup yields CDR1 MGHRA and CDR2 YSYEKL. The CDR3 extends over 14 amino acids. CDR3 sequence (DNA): TGCGCCAGCAGCCCCACGGACATAAAAAACATTCAGTACTTC. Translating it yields CASSPTDIKNIQYF.

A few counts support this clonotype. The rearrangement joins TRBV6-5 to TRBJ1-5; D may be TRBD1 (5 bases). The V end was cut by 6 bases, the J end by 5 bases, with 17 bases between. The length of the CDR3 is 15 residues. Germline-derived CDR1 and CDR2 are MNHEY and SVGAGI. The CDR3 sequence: CASREGPARDQPQHF. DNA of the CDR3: TGTGCCAGCAGGGAGGGGCCTGCGAGGGATCAGCCCCAGCATTTT.

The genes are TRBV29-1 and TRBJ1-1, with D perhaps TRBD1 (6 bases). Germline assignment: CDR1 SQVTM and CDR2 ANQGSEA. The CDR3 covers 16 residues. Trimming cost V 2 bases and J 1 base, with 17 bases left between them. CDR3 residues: CSVETYGGRRNTEAFF. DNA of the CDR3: TGCAGCGTTGAAACGTACGGGGGGCGGAGGAACACTGAAGCTTTCTTT.

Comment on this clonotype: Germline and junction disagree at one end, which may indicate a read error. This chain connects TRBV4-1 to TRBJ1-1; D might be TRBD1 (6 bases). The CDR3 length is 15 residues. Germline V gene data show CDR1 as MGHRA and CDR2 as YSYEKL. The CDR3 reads CASSPSGQGGSEVFF. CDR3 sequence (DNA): TGCGCCAGCAGCCCGTCGGGACAAGGGGGGAGTGAAGTTTTCTTT.

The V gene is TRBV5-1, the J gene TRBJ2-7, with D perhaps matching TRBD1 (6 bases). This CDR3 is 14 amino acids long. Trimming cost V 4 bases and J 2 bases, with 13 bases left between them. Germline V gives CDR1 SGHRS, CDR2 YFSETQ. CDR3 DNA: TGCGCCAGCAGCCTGGGGGACACACCCTACGAGCAGTACTTC. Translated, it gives CASSLGDTPYEQYF.

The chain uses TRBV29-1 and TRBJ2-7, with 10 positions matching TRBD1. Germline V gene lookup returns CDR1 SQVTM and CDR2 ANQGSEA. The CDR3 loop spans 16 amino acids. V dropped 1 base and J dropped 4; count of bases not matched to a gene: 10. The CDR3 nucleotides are TGCAGCGTTGAAGGGGAGGACAGGGGGAGTAGTTACGAGCAGTACTTC. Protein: CSVEGEDRGSSYEQYF.

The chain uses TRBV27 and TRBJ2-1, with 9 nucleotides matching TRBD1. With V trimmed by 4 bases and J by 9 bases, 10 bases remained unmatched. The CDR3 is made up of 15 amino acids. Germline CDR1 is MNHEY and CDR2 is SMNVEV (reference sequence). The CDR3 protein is CASSSSTTGGSEQFF. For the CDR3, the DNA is TGTGCCAGCAGTTCGTCTACCACAGGGGGCAGTGAGCAGTTCTTC.